This T cell receptor beta chain was documented in a study of cytomegalovirus exposure and HLA in healthy donors. Whole-study results and caveats: Researchers counted approximately 160 TCR beta chains as cytomegalovirus-associated.

In regard to this clone: Its target is unknown.

Data came from immunoSEQ multiplex PCR; TCRdb stores just in-frame clones and leaves some out. Of about 250,000 clones in the sample, about 90% are singletons; the top ten hold around 12%. V lost 0 bases, J lost 9 bases, and 10 bases stayed unmatched. This CDR3 comprises 16 residues. CDR1 and CDR2 from the germline V gene are SGHVS and FNYEAQ. The genes are TRBV7-6 and TRBJ2-1; 8 bases align to TRBD2. The sample comprised PBMCs. This sequence was found in a man between 18 and 35 years old in good health and CMV-seropositive. DNA of the CDR3: TGTGCCAGCAGCTTAGCCGTTGCGGCGGGAGGAGGTGAGCAGTTCTTC. It translates to CASSLAVAAGGGEQFF.